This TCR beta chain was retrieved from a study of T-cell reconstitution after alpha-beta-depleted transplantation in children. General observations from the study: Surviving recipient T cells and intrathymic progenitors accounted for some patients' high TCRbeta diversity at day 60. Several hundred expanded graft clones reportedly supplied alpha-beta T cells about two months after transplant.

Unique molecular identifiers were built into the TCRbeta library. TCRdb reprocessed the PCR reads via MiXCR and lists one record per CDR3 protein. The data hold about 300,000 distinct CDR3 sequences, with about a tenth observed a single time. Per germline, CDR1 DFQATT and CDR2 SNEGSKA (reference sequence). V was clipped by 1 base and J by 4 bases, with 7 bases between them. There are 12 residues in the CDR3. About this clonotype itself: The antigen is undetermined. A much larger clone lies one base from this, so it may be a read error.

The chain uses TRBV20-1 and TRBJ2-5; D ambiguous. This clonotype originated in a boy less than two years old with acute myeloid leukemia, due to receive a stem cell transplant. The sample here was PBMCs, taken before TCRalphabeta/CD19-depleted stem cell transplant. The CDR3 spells CSARGGGETQYF. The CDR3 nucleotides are TGCAGTGCTAGAGGGGGTGGAGAGACCCAGTACTTC.